One and the same sample provided the 23 T cell receptor beta chains below, sequenced in a study of Graves' ophthalmopathy and Graves' hyperthyroidism. The TCR beta CDR3 regions underwent amplification from RNA transcripts. HTBI-primed first-round RT-PCR preceded second-round multiplex PCR. MiXCR, applied by TCRdb to the multiplex PCR reads, yields one record per CDR3 protein. The sample carries some 1.1 million distinct CDR3 sequences, 35% to 40% recorded once. The sequencing input was peripheral blood or thyroid tissue (not recorded which). Receptor source: an adult man with Graves' hyperthyroidism.

This clonotype has a handful of counts. V and J are TRBV7-8 and TRBJ2-2, with 9 bases matching TRBD1. CDR1 and CDR2 (germline): SGHVS, FQNEAQ. There are 17 residues in the CDR3. The J segment lost 4 bases and the V segment lost 3 bases, leaving 9 bases of the junction unmatched. CDR3 in DNA: TGTGCCAGCAGCTTCCCAAGGACAGGGGTGCGCACCGGGGAGCTGTTTTTT. Translating it yields CASSFPRTGVRTGELFF.

The gene calls are TRBV25-1 and TRBJ1-6; no reliable D call. V was shortened by 8 bases and J by 6 bases, with 14 bases between the two germline ends. From germline, CDR1 is MGHDK and CDR2 SYGVNS. This CDR3 comprises 14 residues. This chain's CDR3 is CASHAITINSPLHF. The CDR3 nucleotides are TGTGCCAGCCACGCTATTACCATTAATTCACCCCTCCACTTT.

Many counts were recorded for this clonotype. The V call is TRBV19, the J call TRBJ1-2, with TRBD1 identical over 9 bases. Germline loops: CDR1 LNHDA, CDR2 SQIVND (reference sequence). This CDR3 comprises 12 residues. Trimming removed 6 bases from V and 8 bases from J; junction bases left unmatched: 4. The CDR3 protein is CASSRDRAGYTF. DNA of the CDR3: TGTGCCAGTAGCCGGGACAGGGCCGGCTACACCTTC.

This clonotype turned up a few times. The DNA of the CDR3 is TGTGCCAGCAGCTTGACCCGACAGGGTACCTATGGCTACACCTTC. This translates into CASSLTRQGTYGYTF. The chain has TRBV5-8 and TRBJ1-2; TRBD1 agrees at 7 bases. V was pared by 1 base and J by 4 bases, with 7 bases of the junction left unmatched. Germline V gives CDR1 SGHTS, CDR2 YDEGEE. This CDR3 comprises 15 residues.

This chain connects TRBV9 to TRBJ1-5; the match to TRBD1 covers 7 bases. This CDR3 is 16 amino acids long. The V and J ends lost 4 bases and 2 bases, in that order; junction bases with no gene match: 9. Germline CDR1 and CDR2: SGDLS and YYNGEE. As DNA, the CDR3 is TGTGCCAGCAGCCTGAGCGGGACAGCCCGCAATCAGCCCCAGCATTTT. It codes for CASSLSGTARNQPQHF.

The count of this clonotype is one. The chain couples TRBV6-6 to TRBJ1-5, with a possible D match to TRBD1 (5 bases). The CDR3 is 13 amino acids. The germline V gene has CDR1 MNHNY and CDR2 SVGAGI (reference sequence). Trimming pared 7 bases from V and 6 bases from J, leaving 13 bases between. DNA for the CDR3: TGTGCCAGCACCCCAATGGGGGGTCAGCCCCAGCATTTT. Its translation: CASTPMGGQPQHF.

This clonotype was counted a few times. The chain uses TRBV7-8 and TRBJ2-7; D is undetermined. The CDR3 is 14 amino acids. V was pared by 1 base and J by 7 bases, with 14 bases between. The V gene's germline CDR1 is SGHVS and CDR2 FQNEAQ. The CDR3 spells CASSLVSRGKEQYF. The CDR3 DNA sequence: TGTGCCAGCAGCTTAGTATCCCGTGGAAAAGAGCAGTACTTC.

This chain links TRBV29-1 with TRBJ2-7; D may be TRBD1 or TRBD2 (7 bases each). The CDR3 extends over 13 amino acids. The V and J ends lost 6 bases and 2 bases respectively, with 14 bases between them. CDR1 and CDR2 (germline): SQVTM, ANQGSEA. CDR3 loop: CSVTRGGTYEQYF. The CDR3 DNA sequence: TGCAGCGTCACCAGGGGGGGCACCTACGAGCAGTACTTC.

The genes are TRBV11-2 and TRBJ2-2, with 7 positions matching TRBD2. The CDR3 has 15 amino acids. Germline trimming cut 1 base from V and 7 bases from J; bases unmatched to any gene: 6. CDR1 is SGHAT, CDR2 FQNNGV, per germline. In nucleotides, the CDR3 is TGTGCCAGCAGCTTAGGCAGGGAGGGGATCGGGGAGCTGTTTTTT. Its protein is CASSLGREGIGELFF.

The chain employs TRBV12-3 or TRBV12-4 and TRBJ1-5; D remains ambiguous. The length of the CDR3 is 17 residues. Trimming pared 5 bases from V and 0 bases from J, leaving 17 bases between. In DNA form, the CDR3 reads TGTGCCAGCAGTCCTCATGGCAGAGGCATTAGCAATCAGCCCCAGCATTTT. Protein sequence: CASSPHGRGISNQPQHF.

This chain uses TRBV15 with TRBJ2-5; 8 bases fit TRBD1. The ends lost 0 bases at V and 5 bases at J; junction bases unmatched: 5. CDR3 size: 15 residues. In germline, CDR1 is LNHNV, CDR2 YYDKDF (reference sequence). CDR3 nucleotides: TGTGCCACCAGCAGAGATCGCAGGGGGCTGGAGACCCAGTACTTC. Amino acids: CATSRDRRGLETQYF.

This clonotype was detected ten times or more. An end of the junction differs from the germline gene, which may be a read error. V gene TRBV6-5 combines with J gene TRBJ1-1; D gene uncertain. The CDR3 is made up of 13 amino acids. Looked up from germline, CDR1 is MNHEY and CDR2 is SVGAGI. The DNA of the CDR3 is TGTGCCACCAGTCCTAACCGGAACACTGAAGCTTTCTTT. This encodes CATSPNRNTEAFF.

This chain connects TRBV5-1 to TRBJ2-7; 9 nucleotides line up with TRBD1. The CDR3 runs 15 residues. J gave up 5 bases and V 0 bases, and 6 bases lay outside the gene matches. Germline CDR1 reads SGHRS; CDR2 reads YFSETQ. The CDR3 sequence is CASSLVGGQGHEQYF. For the CDR3, the DNA is TGCGCCAGCAGCTTGGTCGGGGGACAGGGTCACGAGCAGTACTTC.

The V gene is TRBV25-1, the J gene TRBJ2-7, with a possible D match to TRBD2 (5 bases). The germline V gene encodes CDR1 MGHDK and CDR2 SYGVNS. CDR3 length: 14 residues. Trimming cost V 3 bases and J 6 bases, with 15 bases left between them. CDR3 sequence: CASSDRTGSGEQYF. Written as DNA, the CDR3 is TGTGCCAGCAGTGACCGTACGGGATCTGGCGAGCAGTACTTC.

V and J are TRBV29-1 and TRBJ1-1, with a tentative D call TRBD1 (5 bases). The CDR3 is 11 amino acids. The germline V and J ends were trimmed by 8 bases and 4 bases, with 11 bases remaining between them. Per germline, CDR1 SQVTM and CDR2 ANQGSEA. The DNA for the CDR3 is TGCAGCTTAGGGGTCGGCACTGAAGCTTTCTTT. The encoded protein is CSLGVGTEAFF.

V gene TRBV29-1 combines with J gene TRBJ1-4; TRBD1 might be the D (5 bases). This CDR3 has 13 residues. The germline V gene has CDR1 SQVTM and CDR2 ANQGSEA. V lost 4 bases to trimming and J lost 8 bases, with 14 bases between them. The CDR3 region has the DNA TGCAGCGTTGCCTATCGGGACGAGGAAAAACTGTTTTTT. This sequence encodes CSVAYRDEEKLFF.

In the case of this clonotype: One end of the junction fails to match germline, which may point to a read error. This chain uses TRBV10-3 with TRBJ1-1; D is undetermined. The CDR3 runs 13 residues. The germline CDR1 and CDR2 sequences are ENHRY and SYGVKD. CDR3 coding DNA: TGTGCCAGCAGTTTGAGAAAGGACACTGAAGCTTTCTTT. It encodes CASSLRKDTEAFF.

CDR3 sequence (DNA): TGTGCCAGCAGACCCGACGAGACAGGGGAGTGGGAGACCCAGTACTTC. It codes for CASRPDETGEWETQYF. The chain employs TRBV2 and TRBJ2-5; 8 bases align to TRBD1. This CDR3 has 16 amino acids. The V and J ends lost 6 bases and 5 bases, in that order; junction bases with no gene match: 14. The germline gives CDR1 SNHLY, CDR2 FYNNEI.

V and J are TRBV20-1 and TRBJ2-7, with D perhaps given as TRBD1 or TRBD2 (5 bases each). CDR1 is DFQATT, CDR2 SNEGSKA, per germline (reference sequence). Trimming pared 4 bases from V and 2 bases from J, leaving 12 bases between. There are 13 residues in the CDR3. The CDR3 reads CSAKRDGAYEQYF. The CDR3 DNA sequence: TGCAGTGCTAAACGGGACGGGGCCTACGAGCAGTACTTC.

This clonotype was picked up many times. This sequence joins TRBV4-3 and TRBJ2-7; the D is unclear. Trimming took off 4 bases at V and 6 bases at J, with 1 base between the two ends. Germline V gives CDR1 LGHNA, CDR2 YSLEER. The CDR3 runs 9 residues. The CDR3, as DNA: TGCGCCAGCAGCCCCGAGCAGTACTTC. The encoded protein is CASSPEQYF.

In this sample, this clonotype turned up many times. CDR3 in DNA: TGTGCCACCAGTGATCCGGGGACAGGGCAACAAGAGACCCAGTACTTC. Amino acids: CATSDPGTGQQETQYF. The rearrangement links TRBV24-1 to TRBJ2-5; 9 bases map to TRBD1. There are 16 residues in the CDR3. Germline V gives CDR1 KGHDR, CDR2 SFDVKD. The junction had 6 bases not matched to a gene; V was cut back by 3 bases and J by 2 bases.

V gene TRBV5-6 combines with J gene TRBJ2-2, with D tentatively TRBD1 (5 bases). The germline V gene encodes CDR1 SGHDT and CDR2 YYEEEE. The CDR3 runs 15 residues. Trimming cost V 4 bases and J 4 bases, with 14 bases left between them. The CDR3 here is CASSKTGHPTGELFF. The CDR3 coding sequence is TGTGCCAGCAGCAAAACCGGACATCCCACCGGGGAGCTGTTTTTT.

This clonotype turned up a few times. The genes are TRBV9 and TRBJ1-5; no definite D call. Germline CDR1 and CDR2: SGDLS and YYNGEE. V was cut by 5 bases and J by 3 bases, with 15 bases left in between. The CDR3 runs 15 residues. The CDR3 coding sequence is TGTGCCAGCAGTTACTTGAACTCCTTCAATCAGCCCCAGCATTTT. This translates into CASSYLNSFNQPQHF. Using reference TRBV9 and TRBJ1-5 for the parts outside the CDR3, the full variable domain is DSGVTQTPKHLITATGQRVTLRCSPRSGDLSVYWYQQSLDQGLQFLIQYYNGEERAKGNILERFSAQQFPDLHSELNLSSLELGDSALYFCASSYLNSFNQPQHFGDGTRLSIL.